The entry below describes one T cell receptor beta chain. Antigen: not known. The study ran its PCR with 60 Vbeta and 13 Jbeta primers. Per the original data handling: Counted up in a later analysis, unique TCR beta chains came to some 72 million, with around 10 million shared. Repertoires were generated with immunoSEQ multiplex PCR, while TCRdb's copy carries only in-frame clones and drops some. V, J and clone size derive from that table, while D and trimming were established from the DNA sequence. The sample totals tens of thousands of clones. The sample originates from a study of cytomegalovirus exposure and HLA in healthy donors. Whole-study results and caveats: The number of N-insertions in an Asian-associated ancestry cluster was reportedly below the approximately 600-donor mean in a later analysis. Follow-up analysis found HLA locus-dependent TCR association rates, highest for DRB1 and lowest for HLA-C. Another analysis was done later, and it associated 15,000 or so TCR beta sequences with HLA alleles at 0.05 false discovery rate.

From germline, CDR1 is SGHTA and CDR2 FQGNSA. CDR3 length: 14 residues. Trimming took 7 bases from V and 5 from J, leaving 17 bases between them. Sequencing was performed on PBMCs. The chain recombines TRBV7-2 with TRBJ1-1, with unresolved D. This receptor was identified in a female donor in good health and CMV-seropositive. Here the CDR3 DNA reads TGTGCCAGCACCTCGGCGGCGAGTGGAACTGAAGCTTTCTTT. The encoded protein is CASTSAASGTEAFF.